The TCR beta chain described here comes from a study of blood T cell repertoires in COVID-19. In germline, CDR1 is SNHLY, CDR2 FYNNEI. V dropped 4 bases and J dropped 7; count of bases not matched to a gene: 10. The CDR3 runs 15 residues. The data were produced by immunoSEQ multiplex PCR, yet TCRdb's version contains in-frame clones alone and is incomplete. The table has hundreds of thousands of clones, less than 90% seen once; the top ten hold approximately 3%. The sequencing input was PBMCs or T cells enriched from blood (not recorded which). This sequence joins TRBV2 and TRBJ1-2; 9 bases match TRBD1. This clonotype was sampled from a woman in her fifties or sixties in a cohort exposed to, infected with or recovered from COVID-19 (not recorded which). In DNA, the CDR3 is TGTGCCAGCAGTGGGGACAGGGTTAATCTTGGTGGCTACACCTTC. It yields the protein CASSGDRVNLGGYTF. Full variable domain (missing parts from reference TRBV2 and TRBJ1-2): EPEVTQTPSHQVTQMGQEVILRCVPISNHLYFYWYRQILGQKVEFLVSFYNNEISEKSEIFDDQFSVERPDGSNFTLKIRSTKLEDSAMYFCASSGDRVNLGGYTFGSGTRLTVV.